This T cell receptor (beta chain) was profiled in a study of T cells in Graves' hyperthyroidism and ophthalmopathy. From RNA transcripts, TCR beta CDR3 regions were amplified. With the HTBI primer set, the TCR CDR3 went through a first round of RT-PCR. From the multiplex PCR reads, TCRdb called clonotypes with MiXCR, one entry per CDR3 protein. In the table there are approximately 400,000 distinct CDR3 sequences, around 15% of which are singletons. This clonotype was observed a few times. Per the germline V gene, CDR1 is SGHTS and CDR2 is YDEGEE. This CDR3 has 14 residues. Trimming cost V 1 base and J 3 bases, with 9 bases left between them.

Sequenced input: blood. This clonotype was obtained from a man between 50 and 59 years old with Graves' ophthalmopathy. The chain carries TRBV5-8 and TRBJ2-3; D is undetermined. The CDR3 coding sequence is TGTGCCAGCAGCTTGTCTTTTCAAACAGATACGCAGTATTTT. It is translated as CASSLSFQTDTQYF.